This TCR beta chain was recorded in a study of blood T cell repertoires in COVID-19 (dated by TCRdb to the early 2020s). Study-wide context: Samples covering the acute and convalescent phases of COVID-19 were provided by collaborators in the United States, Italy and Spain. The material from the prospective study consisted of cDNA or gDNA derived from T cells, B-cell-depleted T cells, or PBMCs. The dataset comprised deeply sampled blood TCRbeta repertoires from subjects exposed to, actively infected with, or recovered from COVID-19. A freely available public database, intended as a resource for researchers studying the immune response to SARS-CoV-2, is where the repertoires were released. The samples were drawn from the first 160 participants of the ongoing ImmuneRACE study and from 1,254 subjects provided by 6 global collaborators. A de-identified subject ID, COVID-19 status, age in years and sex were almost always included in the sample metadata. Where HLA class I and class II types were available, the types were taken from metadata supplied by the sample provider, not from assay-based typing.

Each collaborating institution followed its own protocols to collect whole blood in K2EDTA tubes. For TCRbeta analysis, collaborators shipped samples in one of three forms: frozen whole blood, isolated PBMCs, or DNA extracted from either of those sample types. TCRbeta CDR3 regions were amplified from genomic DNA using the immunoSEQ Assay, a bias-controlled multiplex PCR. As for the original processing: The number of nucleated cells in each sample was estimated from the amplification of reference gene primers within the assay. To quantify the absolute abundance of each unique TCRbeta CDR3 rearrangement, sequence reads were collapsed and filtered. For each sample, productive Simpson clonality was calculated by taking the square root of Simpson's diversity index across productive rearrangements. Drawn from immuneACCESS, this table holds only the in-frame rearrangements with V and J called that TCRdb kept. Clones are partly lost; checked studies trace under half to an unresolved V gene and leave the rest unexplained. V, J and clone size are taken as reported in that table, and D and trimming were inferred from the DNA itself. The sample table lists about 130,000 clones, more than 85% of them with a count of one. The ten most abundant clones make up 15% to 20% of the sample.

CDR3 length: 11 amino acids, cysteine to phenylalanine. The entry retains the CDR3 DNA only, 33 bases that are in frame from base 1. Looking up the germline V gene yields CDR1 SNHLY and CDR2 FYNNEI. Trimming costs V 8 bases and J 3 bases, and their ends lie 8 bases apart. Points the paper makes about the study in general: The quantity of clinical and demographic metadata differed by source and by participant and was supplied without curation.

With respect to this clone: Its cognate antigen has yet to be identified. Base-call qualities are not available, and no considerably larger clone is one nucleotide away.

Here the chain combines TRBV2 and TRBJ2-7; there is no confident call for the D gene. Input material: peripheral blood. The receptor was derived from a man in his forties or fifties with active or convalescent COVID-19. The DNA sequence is TGTGCCAGCGTAATGTACTACGAGCAGTACTTC. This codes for CASVMYYEQYF. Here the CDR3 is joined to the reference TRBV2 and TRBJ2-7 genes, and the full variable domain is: EPEVTQTPSHQVTQMGQEVILRCVPISNHLYFYWYRQILGQKVEFLVSFYNNEISEKSEIFDDQFSVERPDGSNFTLKIRSTKLEDSAMYFCASVMYYEQYFGPGTRLTVT.